This T cell receptor (beta chain) was profiled in a study of cytomegalovirus exposure and HLA in healthy donors. 13 Jbeta primers and 60 Vbeta primers were used for the PCR. Assay used: immunoSEQ multiplex PCR; TCRdb lists only in-frame clones, some missing. The sample lists about 130,000 clones; about 80% were seen once. Note on this clone: Its antigen remains unidentified.

Study-level findings and limits: Reported findings show TCR beta sequences accurately forecast HLA-A and HLA-B alleles in most subjects.

This clonotype was sampled from a man younger than 40 in good health and CMV-seropositive. The sequenced sample consisted of PBMCs.

CDR3 coding DNA: TGTGCCTGGAGTCCCGGGACAGGGGTAGGCTACACCTTC. Translated: CAWSPGTGVGYTF. The chain couples TRBV30 to TRBJ1-2, with 10 bases lining up with TRBD1. The junction had 5 bases not matched to a gene; V was cut back by 2 bases and J by 8 bases. Looked up from germline, CDR1 is GTSNPN and CDR2 is SVGIG (reference sequence). The CDR3 extends over 13 amino acids.